This T cell receptor (beta chain) stems from a study of human T cells and chemical hapten exposure. Study context: Sensitization applied 2% DPC to approximately 2 cm by approximately 2 cm of upper inner arm skin.

Noted time point: pre-sensitization, week 0. Treatment defined: therapeutic diphenylcyclopropenone sensitization with weekly scalp DPC. Suited to DPC and affected by alopecia, the donors ranged from 18 to 70 years old. V lost 0 bases and J lost 4; bases outside the gene matches: 4. Germline assignment: CDR1 DFQATT and CDR2 SNEGSKA (reference sequence). The CDR3 spans 16 residues. TCRdb ran MiXCR on the RACE reads and lists one entry per CDR3 protein. Of tens of thousands of distinct CDR3 sequences in the sample, around 7% were seen once. This clonotype was found many times. The V call is TRBV20-1, the J call TRBJ2-1; 12 nucleotides agree with TRBD2. The clonotype comes from a woman in her twenties or thirties with alopecia areata. Some clones in this sample may be carry-over from other donors' samples. The sample in question was whole blood, obtained in connection with sensitization to the hapten diphenylcyclopropenone (DPC). The CDR3 sequence is CSARDPSGGEYNEQFF. The DNA for the CDR3 is TGCAGTGCTAGAGATCCTAGCGGGGGGGAGTACAATGAGCAGTTCTTC.